This TCR beta chain appears in the sequencing data of a study of blood T cell repertoires in COVID-19. Study information: Spain, Italy and the United States supplied samples that represented acute and convalescent COVID-19. In each case, the material was cDNA or gDNA derived from T cells, B-cell-depleted T cells, or PBMCs.

Only a few counts were recorded for this clone. The CDR3 is 12 amino acids. Germline CDR1 is KGHSH and CDR2 is LQKENI. V shed 5 bases and J 9 bases; nucleotides not matched to a gene: 5. In the study's own analysis: Amplifying reference gene primers gave estimates of nucleated cell counts. Profiling relied on immunoSEQ multiplex PCR, and the TCRdb table lists in-frame clones only, not all of them. That table supplies the V and J calls and clone size; D and trimming were determined from the DNA. The sample has approximately 250,000 clones; roughly 84% are singletons. Sequenced: peripheral blood. The clonotype was recovered from a human donor in a cohort sampled during active COVID-19. The V call is TRBV18, the J call TRBJ1-2, with 8 bases matching TRBD1. DNA of the CDR3: TGTGCCAGCTCAGCAGACAGGGGAAGCTACACCTTC. Encoded protein: CASSADRGSYTF.